This TCR beta chain was observed in a study of blood T cell repertoires in COVID-19. This clone was recorded a few times. This CDR3 is 16 amino acids long. V shed 4 bases, J shed 2 bases, and the junction held 3 bases outside the gene matches. Germline-derived CDR1 and CDR2 are SGHTS and YDEGEE. Patients of the Seattle cohort, enrolled during active infection, were followed longitudinally. The authors' processing: The assay estimated nucleated cells by amplifying reference gene primers. Sequencing was performed with immunoSEQ multiplex PCR; in TCRdb, only in-frame clones are kept and a portion is missing. The DNA was the basis for D and trimming; V, J and clone size are from that table. The table shows 150,000 to 200,000 clones, with approximately 87% occurring only once.

The sequence was collected from a person aged 65 to 85 with COVID-19, enrolled during active disease. The sample was peripheral blood. The chain employs TRBV5-8 and TRBJ2-3; TRBD2 aligns across 14 bases. In DNA, the CDR3 is TGTGCCAGCAGCCCGGGACTAGCGGGGGCCACAGATACGCAGTATTTT. Its protein product is CASSPGLAGATDTQYF.